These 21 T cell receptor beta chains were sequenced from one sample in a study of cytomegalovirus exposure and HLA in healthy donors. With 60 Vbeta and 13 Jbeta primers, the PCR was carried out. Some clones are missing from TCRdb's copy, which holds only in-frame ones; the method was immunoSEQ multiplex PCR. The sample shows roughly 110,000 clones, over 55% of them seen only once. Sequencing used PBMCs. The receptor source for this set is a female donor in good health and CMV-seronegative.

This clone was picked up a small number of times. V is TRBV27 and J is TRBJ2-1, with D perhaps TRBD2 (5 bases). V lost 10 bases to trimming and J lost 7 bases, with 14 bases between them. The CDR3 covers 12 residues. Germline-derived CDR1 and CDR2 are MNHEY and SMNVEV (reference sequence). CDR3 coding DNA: TGTGCCACCTCTATACTAGGAAATGAGCAGTTCTTC. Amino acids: CATSILGNEQFF.

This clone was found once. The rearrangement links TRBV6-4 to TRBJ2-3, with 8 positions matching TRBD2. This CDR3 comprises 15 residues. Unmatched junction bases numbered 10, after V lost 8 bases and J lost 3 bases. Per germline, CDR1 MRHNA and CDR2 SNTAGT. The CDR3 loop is CASRLAGQITDTQYF. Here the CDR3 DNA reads TGTGCCAGCCGGTTAGCGGGACAAATAACAGATACGCAGTATTTT.

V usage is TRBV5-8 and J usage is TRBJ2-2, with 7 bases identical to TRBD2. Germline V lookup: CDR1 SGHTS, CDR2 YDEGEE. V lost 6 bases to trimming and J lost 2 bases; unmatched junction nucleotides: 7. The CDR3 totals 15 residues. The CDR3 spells CASTILAENTGELFF. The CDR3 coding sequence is TGTGCCAGCACGATCCTAGCGGAAAACACCGGGGAGCTGTTTTTT.

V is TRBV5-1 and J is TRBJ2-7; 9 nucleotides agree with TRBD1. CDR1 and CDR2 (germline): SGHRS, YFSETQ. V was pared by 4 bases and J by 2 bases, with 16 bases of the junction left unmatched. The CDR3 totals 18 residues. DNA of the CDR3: TGCGCCAGCAGCCCGACAGGGGGTTGGCGGGAGCGGGCCTACGAGCAGTACTTC. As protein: CASSPTGGWRERAYEQYF.

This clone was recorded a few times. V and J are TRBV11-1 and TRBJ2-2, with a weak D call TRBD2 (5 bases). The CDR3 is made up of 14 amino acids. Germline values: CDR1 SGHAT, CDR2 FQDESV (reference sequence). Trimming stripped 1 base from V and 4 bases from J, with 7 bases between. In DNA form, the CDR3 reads TGTGCCAGCAGCTTAGAACTAGGCACCGGGGAGCTGTTTTTT. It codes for CASSLELGTGELFF.

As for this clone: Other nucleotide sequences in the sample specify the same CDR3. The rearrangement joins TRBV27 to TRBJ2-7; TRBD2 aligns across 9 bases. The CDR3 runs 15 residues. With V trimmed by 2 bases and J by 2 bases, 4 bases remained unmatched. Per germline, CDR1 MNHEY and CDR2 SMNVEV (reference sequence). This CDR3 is CASSLGLAGPYEQYF. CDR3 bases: TGTGCCAGCAGTTTAGGGCTAGCGGGACCCTACGAGCAGTACTTC.

Here the CDR3 DNA reads TGTGCCAGCAGTGAAGCGTGGGGACAGCGACGGTACAATGAGCAGTTCTTC. Encoded protein: CASSEAWGQRRYNEQFF. V usage is TRBV6-1 and J usage is TRBJ2-1; 7 bases are a match to TRBD1. The CDR3 contains 17 residues. V was clipped by 0 bases and J by 4 bases; unmatched bases: 9. The V gene's germline CDR1 is MNHNS and CDR2 SASEGT.

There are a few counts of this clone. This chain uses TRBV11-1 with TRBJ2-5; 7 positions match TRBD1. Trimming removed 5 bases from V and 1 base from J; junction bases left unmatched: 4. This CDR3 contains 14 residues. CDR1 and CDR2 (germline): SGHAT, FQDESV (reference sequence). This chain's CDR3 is CASSPTGVQETQYF. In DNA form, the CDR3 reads TGTGCCAGCAGCCCTACAGGGGTCCAAGAGACCCAGTACTTC. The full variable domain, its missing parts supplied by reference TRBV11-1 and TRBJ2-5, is EAEVAQSPRYKITEKSQAVAFWCDPISGHATLYWYRQILGQGPELLVQFQDESVVDDSQLPKDRFSAERLKGVDSTLKIQPAELGDSAMYLCASSPTGVQETQYFGPGTRLLVL.

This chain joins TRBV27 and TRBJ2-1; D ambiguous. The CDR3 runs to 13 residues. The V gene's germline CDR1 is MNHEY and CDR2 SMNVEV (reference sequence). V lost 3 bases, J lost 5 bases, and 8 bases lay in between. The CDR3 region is CASSFPSNNEQFF. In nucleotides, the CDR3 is TGTGCCAGCAGTTTCCCTAGTAACAATGAGCAGTTCTTC.

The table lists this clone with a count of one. CDR3 region: CASSRLTQGLSTDTQYF. The CDR3 DNA reads TGTGCCAGCAGCCGATTGACACAGGGGCTTAGCACAGATACGCAGTATTTT. This sequence joins TRBV14 and TRBJ2-3; 7 bases fit TRBD1. The CDR3 is 17 amino acids. The V segment lost 4 bases and the J segment 0 bases; nucleotides outside the gene matches: 10. Germline CDR1 reads SGHDN; CDR2 reads FVKESK.

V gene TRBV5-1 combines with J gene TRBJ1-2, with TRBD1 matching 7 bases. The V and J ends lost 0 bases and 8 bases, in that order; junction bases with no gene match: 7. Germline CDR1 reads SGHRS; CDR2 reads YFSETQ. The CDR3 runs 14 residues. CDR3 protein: CASSLAGTERGYTF. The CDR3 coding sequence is TGCGCCAGCAGCTTGGCCGGGACAGAAAGGGGCTACACCTTC.

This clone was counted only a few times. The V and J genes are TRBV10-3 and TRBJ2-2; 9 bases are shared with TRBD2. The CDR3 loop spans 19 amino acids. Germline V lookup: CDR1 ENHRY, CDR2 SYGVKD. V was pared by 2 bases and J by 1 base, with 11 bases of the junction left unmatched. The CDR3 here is CAISEITVAGEMNTGELFF. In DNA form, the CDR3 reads TGTGCCATCAGTGAGATTACAGTAGCGGGAGAAATGAACACCGGGGAGCTGTTTTTT.

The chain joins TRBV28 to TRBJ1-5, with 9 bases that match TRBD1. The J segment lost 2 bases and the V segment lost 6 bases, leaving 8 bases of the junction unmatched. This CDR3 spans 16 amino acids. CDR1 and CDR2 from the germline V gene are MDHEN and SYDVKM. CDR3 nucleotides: TGTGCCAGCAGGCAAACAGGGGGCTTTCGCAATCAGCCCCAGCATTTT. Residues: CASRQTGGFRNQPQHF.

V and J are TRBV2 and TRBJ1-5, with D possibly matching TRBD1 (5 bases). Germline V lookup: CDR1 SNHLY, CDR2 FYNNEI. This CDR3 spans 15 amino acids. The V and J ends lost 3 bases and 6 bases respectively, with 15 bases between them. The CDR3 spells CASSDRAWVPQPQHF. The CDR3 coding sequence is TGTGCCAGCAGTGACAGGGCCTGGGTACCTCAGCCCCAGCATTTT.

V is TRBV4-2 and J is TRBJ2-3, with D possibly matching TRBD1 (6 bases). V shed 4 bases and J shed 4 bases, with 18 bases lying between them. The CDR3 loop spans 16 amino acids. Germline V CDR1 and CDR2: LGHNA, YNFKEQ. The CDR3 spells CASSPDQGRPADTQYF. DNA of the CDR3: TGTGCCAGCAGCCCCGACCAGGGGCGCCCCGCAGATACGCAGTATTTT.

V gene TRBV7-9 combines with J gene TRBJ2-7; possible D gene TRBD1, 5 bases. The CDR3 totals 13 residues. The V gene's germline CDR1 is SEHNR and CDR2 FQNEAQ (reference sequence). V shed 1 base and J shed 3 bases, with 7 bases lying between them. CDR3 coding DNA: TGTGCCAGCAGCTTAGGACAGATCTACGAGCAGTACTTC. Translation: CASSLGQIYEQYF.

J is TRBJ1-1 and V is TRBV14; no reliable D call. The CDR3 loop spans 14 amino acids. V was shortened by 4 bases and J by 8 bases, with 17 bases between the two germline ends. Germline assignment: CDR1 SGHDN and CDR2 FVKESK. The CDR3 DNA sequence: TGTGCCAGCAGCCTCCTTTCGGCGACGGGGGAAGCTTTCTTT. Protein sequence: CASSLLSATGEAFF.

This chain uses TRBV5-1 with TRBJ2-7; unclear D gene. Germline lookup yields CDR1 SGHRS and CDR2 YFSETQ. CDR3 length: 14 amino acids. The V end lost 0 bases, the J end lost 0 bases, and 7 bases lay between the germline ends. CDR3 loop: CASSLGLASYEQYF. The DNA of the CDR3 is TGCGCCAGCAGCTTGGGACTCGCCTCCTACGAGCAGTACTTC.

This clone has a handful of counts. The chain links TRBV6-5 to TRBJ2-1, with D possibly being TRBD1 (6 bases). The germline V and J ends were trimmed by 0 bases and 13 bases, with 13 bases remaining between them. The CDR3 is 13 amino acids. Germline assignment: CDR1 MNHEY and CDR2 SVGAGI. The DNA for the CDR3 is TGTGCCAGCAGTTACTCAACAGGGCTTCGACAGTTCTTC. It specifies CASSYSTGLRQFF.

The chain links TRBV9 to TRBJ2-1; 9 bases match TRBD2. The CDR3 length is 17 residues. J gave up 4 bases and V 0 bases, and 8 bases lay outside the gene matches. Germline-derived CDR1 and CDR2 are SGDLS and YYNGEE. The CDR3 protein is CASSVGTGLAPYNEQFF. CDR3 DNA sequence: TGTGCCAGCAGCGTAGGGACAGGACTAGCGCCTTACAATGAGCAGTTCTTC.

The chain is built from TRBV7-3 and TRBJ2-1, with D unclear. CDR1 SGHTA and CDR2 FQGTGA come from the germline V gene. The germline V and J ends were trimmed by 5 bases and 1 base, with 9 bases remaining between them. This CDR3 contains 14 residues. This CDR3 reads CASSPRASYNEQFF. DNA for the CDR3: TGTGCCAGCAGCCCACGCGCGTCCTACAATGAGCAGTTCTTC.